One sample yielded the 16 T cell receptor beta chains listed below, sequenced in a study of T cells after yellow fever vaccination. Each CDR3 protein is one row after TCRdb ran MiXCR on the 5' RACE reads. The sample holds hundreds of thousands of distinct CDR3 sequences, 6.2% seen once. Sequenced here: PBMCs, sampled 5 days after the yellow fever booster vaccination. All receptors come from a man younger than 45 who received the YFV17D yellow fever vaccine.

This clonotype has ten or more counts. The chain couples TRBV6-2 or TRBV6-3 to TRBJ2-7; a weak D match, TRBD2 (5 bases). CDR3 length: 14 amino acids. The V and J ends lost 5 bases and 9 bases respectively, with 20 bases between them. CDR1 and CDR2 from the germline V gene are MNHEY and SVGEGT. The DNA for the CDR3 is TGTGCCAGCAGTCCCCCCCCCGGAGGCACGAGGCAGTACTTC. Translated: CASSPPPGGTRQYF.

This clonotype turned up a few times. The rearrangement joins TRBV11-2 to TRBJ1-1, with D unclear. V was trimmed by 5 bases and J by 1 base, leaving 11 bases between them. CDR1 is SGHAT and CDR2 is FQNNGV in the germline V gene. The CDR3 extends over 14 amino acids. CDR3 amino acids: CASSKPPENTEAFF. The CDR3 DNA reads as TGTGCCAGCAGCAAGCCCCCAGAGAACACTGAAGCTTTCTTT. Supplemented by reference TRBV11-2 and TRBJ1-1, the full variable domain reads EAGVAQSPRYKIIEKRQSVAFWCNPISGHATLYWYQQILGQGPKLLIQFQNNGVVDDSQLPKDRFSAERLKGVDSTLKIQPAKLEDSAVYLCASSKPPENTEAFFGQGTRLTVV.

This clonotype was found many times. The CDR3 coding sequence is TGCAGCGTTTTACCGGCCACAGATACGCAGTATTTT. Its translation: CSVLPATDTQYF. The chain combines TRBV29-1 with TRBJ2-3; D gene ambiguous. Trimming left V 5 bases short and J 2 bases short, with 8 bases between. Germline lookup yields CDR1 SQVTM and CDR2 ANQGSEA. The CDR3 totals 12 residues.

There are many counts of this clonotype. This chain connects TRBV5-1 to TRBJ2-3; perhaps TRBD1 as D (6 bases). CDR3 size: 17 residues. Germline loops: CDR1 SGHRS, CDR2 YFSETQ. V lost 0 bases and J lost 3, with 17 bases in between. The CDR3: CASSLGRQAQLTDTQYF. In DNA form, the CDR3 reads TGCGCCAGCAGCTTGGGGAGACAGGCTCAACTAACAGATACGCAGTATTTT.

This clonotype was detected ten times or more. V usage is TRBV28 and J usage is TRBJ2-7, with D possibly matching TRBD1 (8 bases). This CDR3 comprises 14 residues. The V and J ends lost 6 bases and 4 bases respectively, with 16 bases between them. The germline CDR1 and CDR2 sequences are MDHEN and SYDVKM. CDR3 in DNA: TGTGCCAGCAGCCACTACAGGGGGGGGTACGAGCAGTACTTC. It encodes CASSHYRGGYEQYF.

The table lists this clonotype with many counts. This chain connects TRBV7-2 to TRBJ1-5; TRBD1 might be the D (5 bases). Between the trimmed V and J ends, which lost 5 bases and 6 bases, there was a span of 17 bases. The CDR3 is 15 amino acids. Per germline, CDR1 SGHTA and CDR2 FQGNSA. The CDR3 DNA reads TGTGCCAGCAGCCTAGAGGGGTGGAAAGCTCAGCCCCAGCATTTT. It codes for CASSLEGWKAQPQHF.

This clonotype showed up just a few times. The V gene is TRBV3-1, the J gene TRBJ2-7; tentatively, D is TRBD2 (6 bases). Trimming removed 0 bases at V and 0 bases at J, with 15 bases between. This CDR3 has 17 residues. Germline CDR1 reads LGHDT; CDR2 reads YNNKEL (reference sequence). Here the CDR3 DNA reads TGTGCCAGCAGCCAAGAGAGGGTAGCGGTACACTCCTACGAGCAGTACTTC. It encodes CASSQERVAVHSYEQYF.

V gene TRBV7-8 combines with J gene TRBJ2-1, with TRBD2 identical over 12 bases. Per the germline V gene, CDR1 is SGHVS and CDR2 is FQNEAQ. CDR3 length: 15 residues. With 5 bases clipped from V and 8 bases from J, the junction kept 7 bases outside the gene matches. The CDR3 loop is CASSAGLAGLHEQFF. The CDR3 DNA follows: TGTGCCAGCAGCGCCGGACTAGCGGGACTACATGAGCAGTTCTTC.

CDR3 region: CASSPLGSTNTGELFF. In DNA, the CDR3 is TGCGCCAGCAGCCCGCTGGGGTCCACGAACACCGGGGAGCTGTTTTTT. The V call is TRBV5-1, the J call TRBJ2-2; no firm D call. Deletions cut 4 bases from V and 0 bases from J, with 13 bases between. Germline lookup yields CDR1 SGHRS and CDR2 YFSETQ. This CDR3 contains 16 residues.

In its sample, this clonotype was seen many times. The CDR3 reads CSARDPGSWFF. The CDR3 region has the DNA TGCAGTGCTAGAGATCCGGGAAGCTGGTTCTTC. The gene calls are TRBV20-1 and TRBJ2-1, with a weak D call TRBD2 (5 bases). Germline CDR1 reads DFQATT; CDR2 reads SNEGSKA (reference sequence). The CDR3 runs 11 residues. The germline V and J ends were trimmed by 0 bases and 15 bases, with 12 bases remaining between them.

Turning to this clonotype: Mismatch with germline at one junction end may stem from a read error. The chain employs TRBV28 and TRBJ2-7, with 7 bases aligning to TRBD1. This CDR3 has 15 residues. CDR1 and CDR2 (germline): MDHEN, SYDVKM. The DNA for the CDR3 is TGTGCCAGCAGTTCATCAGGGGGTTTCTCCTACCAGCAGTACTTC. This codes for CASSSSGGFSYQQYF.

Ten or more counts support this clonotype. V usage is TRBV7-9 and J usage is TRBJ2-4, with 11 bases aligning to TRBD2. Trimming took 5 bases from V and 8 from J; bases not matched to a gene: 8. Germline V CDR1 and CDR2: SEHNR, FQNEAQ (reference sequence). This CDR3 contains 15 residues. In DNA, the CDR3 is TGTGCCAGCAGCCTGGGGACTAGCGGTTGGGACATTCAGTACTTC. It encodes CASSLGTSGWDIQYF.

The V gene is TRBV3-1, the J gene TRBJ2-2; 8 nucleotides align to TRBD2. The CDR3 is 15 amino acids. Trimming took 5 bases from V and 6 from J; bases not matched to a gene: 8. Germline V CDR1 and CDR2: LGHDT, YNNKEL (reference sequence). The CDR3 DNA is TGTGCCAGCAGCTCTCGAGCGGGAGCCCCCGGGGAGCTGTTTTTT. This translates into CASSSRAGAPGELFF.

This clonotype has just a few counts. The chain carries TRBV7-2 and TRBJ2-7, with TRBD2 as a possible D gene (6 bases). CDR1 is SGHTA, CDR2 FQGNSA, per germline. CDR3 size: 15 residues. Between the trimmed V and J ends, which lost 2 bases and 1 base, there was a span of 12 bases. CDR3 loop: CASSLTGEVSYEQYF. CDR3 in DNA: TGTGCCAGCAGCTTAACGGGAGAGGTTTCCTACGAGCAGTACTTC.

In regard to this clonotype: This clone may be a read error of a much larger clone one base away. This rearrangement joins TRBV5-1 to TRBJ2-2; TRBD2 might be the D (5 bases). The CDR3 loop spans 17 amino acids. Looked up from germline, CDR1 is SGHRS and CDR2 is YFSETQ. The CDR3 protein is CASSLNREHTNTGEQFF. The DNA of the CDR3 is TGCGCCAGCAGCTTGAACCGAGAACATACGAACACCGGGGAGCAGTTTTTT.

V and J are TRBV9 and TRBJ2-2; D possibly corresponds to TRBD2 (5 bases). This CDR3 is built from 16 residues. Germline CDR1 SGDLS, CDR2 YYNGEE. V lost 0 bases and J 1 base, leaving 10 bases between the germline ends. The CDR3 loop is CASSVGGYGNTGELFF. The CDR3 DNA reads as TGTGCCAGCAGCGTAGGAGGGTACGGGAACACCGGGGAGCTGTTTTTT.